A single sample gave rise to the 11 T cell receptor beta chains below, sequenced in a study of blood T cell repertoires in COVID-19. The table came from immunoSEQ multiplex PCR; TCRdb's copy has only in-frame clones and leaves some out. The sample lists over 110,000 clones, about four fifths occurring once. Sequenced input: peripheral blood. These receptors all come from a human donor in a cohort sampled during active COVID-19.

V usage is TRBV6-1 and J usage is TRBJ2-7, with D possibly TRBD1 on 6 matching bases. Germline V lookup: CDR1 MNHNS, CDR2 SASEGT. This CDR3 has 15 amino acids. Trimming removed 1 base at V and 3 bases at J, with 13 bases between. The CDR3 protein is CASSEGTAHGYEQYF. DNA of the CDR3: TGTGCCAGCAGTGAAGGGACAGCCCACGGCTACGAGCAGTACTTC.

The table lists this clone with a count of one. The CDR3: CASSSRRSSYEQYF. CDR3 sequence (DNA): TGCGCCAGCAGCTCGAGGCGGAGCTCCTACGAGCAGTACTTC. V usage is TRBV5-1 and J usage is TRBJ2-7; no clear D gene. The CDR3 length is 14 residues. V was cut by 3 bases and J by 0 bases, with 10 bases left in between. The germline CDR1 and CDR2 sequences are SGHRS and YFSETQ.

V is TRBV18 and J is TRBJ2-7, with unresolved D. The CDR3 loop spans 17 amino acids. Germline lookup yields CDR1 KGHSH and CDR2 LQKENI. V lost 0 bases, J lost 4 bases, and 19 bases lay in between. The CDR3 reads CASSPPAADQMLYEQYF. CDR3 nucleotide sequence: TGTGCCAGCTCACCACCGGCGGCAGACCAAATGCTATACGAGCAGTACTTC.

Concerning this clone: At one of its ends the junction is not consistent with the germline gene, which may arise from a read error. The genes are TRBV6-2 or TRBV6-3 and TRBJ1-5; 9 bases line up with TRBD1. The germline V gene encodes CDR1 MNHEY and CDR2 SVGEGT. CDR3 length: 19 amino acids. The CDR3: CASSYSSLDRTGDNHPQHF. The CDR3 bases are TGTGCCAGCAGTTACTCATCCCTGGACCGGACAGGGGACAATCATCCCCAGCATTTT.

This clone was found a few times. This chain uses TRBV27 with TRBJ2-2; TRBD2 aligns across 9 bases. The CDR3 contains 14 residues. The junction had 2 bases not matched to a gene; V was cut back by 4 bases and J by 5 bases. The germline V gene has CDR1 MNHEY and CDR2 SMNVEV (reference sequence). The CDR3 bases are TGTGCCAGCAGTTCGGGACTAGCTACCGGGGAGCTGTTTTTT. It codes for CASSSGLATGELFF.

The rearrangement uses TRBV29-1 and TRBJ1-1, with D hard to call. This CDR3 is built from 13 residues. Germline CDR1 and CDR2: SQVTM and ANQGSEA. Between the trimmed V and J ends, which lost 7 bases and 0 bases, there was a span of 12 bases. CDR3 nucleotides: TGCAGCGCGAAAAACAGTGTGAACACTGAAGCTTTCTTT. It specifies CSAKNSVNTEAFF. The full variable domain, in which reference TRBV29-1 and TRBJ1-1 provide the parts outside the CDR3, is SAVISQKPSRDICQRGTSLTIQCQVDSQVTMMFWYRQQPGQSLTLIATANQGSEATYESGFVIDKFPISRPNLTFSTLTVSNMSPEDSSIYLCSAKNSVNTEAFFGQGTRLTVV.

The CDR3 region is CASSLSGASSYEQYF. CDR3 nucleotide sequence: TGTGCCAGCAGCCTAAGCGGGGCAAGCTCCTACGAGCAGTACTTC. J is TRBJ2-7 and V is TRBV7-9; 7 positions match TRBD2. Germline V CDR1 and CDR2: SEHNR, FQNEAQ (reference sequence). This CDR3 spans 15 amino acids. V lost 5 bases, J lost 0 bases, and 7 bases stayed unmatched.

The CDR3 is CASSPPGTGVQETQYF. The CDR3 DNA reads TGTGCCAGCTCACCACCCGGGACAGGGGTGCAAGAGACCCAGTACTTC. This rearrangement joins TRBV18 to TRBJ2-5; 10 bases map to TRBD1. Per germline, CDR1 KGHSH and CDR2 LQKENI. V was clipped by 0 bases and J by 2 bases; unmatched bases: 3. CDR3 length: 16 amino acids. Together with reference TRBV18 and TRBJ2-5, the CDR3 gives the full variable domain: NAGVMQNPRHLVRRRGQEARLRCSPMKGHSHVYWYRQLPEEGLKFMVYLQKENIIDESGMPKERFSAEFPKEGPSILRIQQVVRGDSAAYFCASSPPGTGVQETQYFGPGTRLLVL.

The chain has TRBV11-2 and TRBJ2-7; D is perhaps TRBD1 (5 bases). The V gene's germline CDR1 is SGHAT and CDR2 FQNNGV. The CDR3 length is 15 residues. The V end was cut by 5 bases, the J end by 8 bases, with 22 bases between. The CDR3 nucleotides are TGTGCCAGCAGCGCCCTCGCGGACATACGAAACAAGCAGTACTTC. Translated: CASSALADIRNKQYF.

The chain couples TRBV15 to TRBJ2-1; 10 bases agree with TRBD2. Germline V gene sequence: CDR1 LNHNV, CDR2 YYDKDF (reference sequence). The CDR3 loop spans 21 amino acids. V gave up 3 bases and J gave up 0 bases; unmatched junction bases: 17. The CDR3 DNA reads TGTGCCACCAGCAGGGTACCTTTAGCGGGAGGCCCTCGGAGCTCCTACAATGAGCAGTTCTTC. Amino acid sequence: CATSRVPLAGGPRSSYNEQFF.

This chain joins TRBV19 and TRBJ2-1; D might be TRBD1 (6 bases). Trimming took off 4 bases at V and 1 base at J, with 14 bases between the two ends. The CDR3 runs 16 residues. Germline CDR1 and CDR2: LNHDA and SQIVND (reference sequence). The CDR3, as DNA: TGTGCCAGTAGTAAACAGGGTTCCCATTCCTACAATGAGCAGTTCTTC. This gives the protein CASSKQGSHSYNEQFF.